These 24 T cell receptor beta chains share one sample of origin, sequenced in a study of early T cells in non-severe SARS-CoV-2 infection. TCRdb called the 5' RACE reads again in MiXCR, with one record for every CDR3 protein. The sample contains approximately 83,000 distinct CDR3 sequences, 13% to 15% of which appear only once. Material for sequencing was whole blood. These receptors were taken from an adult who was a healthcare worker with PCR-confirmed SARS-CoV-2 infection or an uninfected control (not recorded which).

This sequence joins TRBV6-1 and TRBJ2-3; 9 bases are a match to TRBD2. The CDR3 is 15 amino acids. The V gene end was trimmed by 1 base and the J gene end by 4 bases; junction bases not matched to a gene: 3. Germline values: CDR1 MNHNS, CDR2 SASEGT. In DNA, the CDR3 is TGTGCCAGCAGTGAAGAAGCGGGGGGAGCAGATACGCAGTATTTT. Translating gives CASSEEAGGADTQYF.

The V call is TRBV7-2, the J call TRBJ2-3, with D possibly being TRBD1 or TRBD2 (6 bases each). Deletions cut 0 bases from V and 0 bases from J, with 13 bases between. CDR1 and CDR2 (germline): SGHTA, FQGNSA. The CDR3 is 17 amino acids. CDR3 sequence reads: CASSLAGGFSSTDTQYF. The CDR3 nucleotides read TGTGCCAGCAGCTTAGCGGGGGGCTTTTCGAGCACAGATACGCAGTATTTT. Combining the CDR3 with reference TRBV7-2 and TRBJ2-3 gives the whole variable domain GAGVSQSPSNKVTEKGKDVELRCDPISGHTALYWYRQSLGQGLEFLIYFQGNSAPDKSGLPSDRFSAERTGGSVSTLTIQRTQQEDSAVYLCASSLAGGFSSTDTQYFGPGTRLTVL.

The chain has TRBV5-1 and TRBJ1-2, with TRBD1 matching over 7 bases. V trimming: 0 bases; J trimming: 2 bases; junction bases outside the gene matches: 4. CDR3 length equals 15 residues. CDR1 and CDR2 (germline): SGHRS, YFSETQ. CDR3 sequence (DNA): TGCGCCAGCAGCTTGGTGACAGGGACAAACTATGGCTACACCTTC. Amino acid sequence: CASSLVTGTNYGYTF.

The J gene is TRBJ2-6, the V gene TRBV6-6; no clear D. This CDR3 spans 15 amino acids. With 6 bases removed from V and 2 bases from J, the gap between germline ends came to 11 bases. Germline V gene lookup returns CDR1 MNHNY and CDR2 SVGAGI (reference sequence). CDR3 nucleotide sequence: TGTGCCAGCAGCCAGAGGACCGCTGGGGCCAACGTCCTGACTTTC. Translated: CASSQRTAGANVLTF.

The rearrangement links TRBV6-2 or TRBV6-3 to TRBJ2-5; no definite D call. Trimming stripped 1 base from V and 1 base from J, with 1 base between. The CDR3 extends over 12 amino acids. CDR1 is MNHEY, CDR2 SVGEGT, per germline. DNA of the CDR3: TGTGCCAGCAGTTACTTCCAAGAGACCCAGTACTTC. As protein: CASSYFQETQYF.

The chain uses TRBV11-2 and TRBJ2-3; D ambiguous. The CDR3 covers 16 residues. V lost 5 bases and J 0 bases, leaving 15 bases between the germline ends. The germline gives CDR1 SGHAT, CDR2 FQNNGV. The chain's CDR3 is CASSPHLLTSTDTQYF. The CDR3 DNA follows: TGTGCCAGCAGCCCGCACCTGCTGACTAGCACAGATACGCAGTATTTT.

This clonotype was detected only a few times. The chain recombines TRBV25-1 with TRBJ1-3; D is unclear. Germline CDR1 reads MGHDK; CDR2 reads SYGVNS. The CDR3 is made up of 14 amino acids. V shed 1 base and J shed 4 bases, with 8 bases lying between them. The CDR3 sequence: CASSEFAGGNTIYF. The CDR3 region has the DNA TGTGCCAGCAGTGAATTTGCGGGAGGAAACACCATATATTTT.

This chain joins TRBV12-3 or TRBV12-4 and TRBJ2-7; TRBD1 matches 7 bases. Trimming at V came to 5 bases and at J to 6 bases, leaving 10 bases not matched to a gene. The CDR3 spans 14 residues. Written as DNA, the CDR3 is TGTGCCAGCAGTCCCCACCCGACAGGGTCCGAGCAGTACTTC. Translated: CASSPHPTGSEQYF.

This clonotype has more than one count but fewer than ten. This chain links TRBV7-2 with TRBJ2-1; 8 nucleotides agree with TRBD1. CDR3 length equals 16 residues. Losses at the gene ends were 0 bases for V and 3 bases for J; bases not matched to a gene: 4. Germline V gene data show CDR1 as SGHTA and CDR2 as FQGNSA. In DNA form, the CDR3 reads TGTGCCAGCAGCTTAGCGTCACAGGGGGGCTACAATGAGCAGTTCTTC. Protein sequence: CASSLASQGGYNEQFF.

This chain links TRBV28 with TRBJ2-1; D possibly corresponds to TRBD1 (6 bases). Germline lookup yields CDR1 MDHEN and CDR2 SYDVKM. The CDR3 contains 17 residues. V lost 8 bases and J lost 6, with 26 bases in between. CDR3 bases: TGTGCCAGCCTGGGGGTTCCCGTCTTAACAGGGACCAATGAGCAGTTCTTC. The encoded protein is CASLGVPVLTGTNEQFF.

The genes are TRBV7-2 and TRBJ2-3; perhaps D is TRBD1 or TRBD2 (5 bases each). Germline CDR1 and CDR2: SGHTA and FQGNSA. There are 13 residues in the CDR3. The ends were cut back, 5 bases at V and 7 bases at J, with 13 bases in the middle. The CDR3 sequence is CASSPGTLNTQYF. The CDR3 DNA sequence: TGTGCCAGCAGCCCCGGGACCCTGAATACGCAGTATTTT. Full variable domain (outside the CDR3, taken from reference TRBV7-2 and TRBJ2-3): GAGVSQSPSNKVTEKGKDVELRCDPISGHTALYWYRQSLGQGLEFLIYFQGNSAPDKSGLPSDRFSAERTGGSVSTLTIQRTQQEDSAVYLCASSPGTLNTQYFGPGTRLTVL.

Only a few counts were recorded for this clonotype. CDR3 DNA: TGCGCCAGCAGCTCCGGGACTAGCGGCCAAGAGACCCAGTACTTC. This sequence encodes CASSSGTSGQETQYF. The chain joins TRBV5-1 to TRBJ2-5, with 11 bases aligning to TRBD2. The V segment lost 3 bases and the J segment 1 base; nucleotides outside the gene matches: 2. Germline CDR1 and CDR2: SGHRS and YFSETQ. The CDR3 has 15 residues.

CDR3 sequence: CSASDSDTEAFF. The CDR3 DNA reads TGCAGTGCTAGTGACAGTGACACTGAAGCTTTCTTT. This chain connects TRBV20-1 to TRBJ1-1; tentative D call: TRBD1 (5 bases). V lost 3 bases, J lost 3 bases, and 8 bases lay in between. Per germline, CDR1 DFQATT and CDR2 SNEGSKA (reference sequence). This CDR3 region has 12 residues.

As DNA, the CDR3 is TGTGCCAGCAGCCCGGGGAACGGGCACCAAGAGACCCAGTACTTC. Protein: CASSPGNGHQETQYF. V and J are TRBV28 and TRBJ2-5; D might be TRBD2 (5 bases). The germline V gene has CDR1 MDHEN and CDR2 SYDVKM. The CDR3 loop spans 15 amino acids. Trimming cost V 6 bases and J 0 bases, with 14 bases left between them.

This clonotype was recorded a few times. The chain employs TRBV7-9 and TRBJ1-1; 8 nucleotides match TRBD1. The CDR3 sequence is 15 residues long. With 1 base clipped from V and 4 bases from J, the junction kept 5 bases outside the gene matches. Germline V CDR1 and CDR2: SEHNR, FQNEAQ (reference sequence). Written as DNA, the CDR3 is TGTGCCAGCAGCTTAGAACCAGGGGGCCGCACTGAAGCTTTCTTT. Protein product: CASSLEPGGRTEAFF.

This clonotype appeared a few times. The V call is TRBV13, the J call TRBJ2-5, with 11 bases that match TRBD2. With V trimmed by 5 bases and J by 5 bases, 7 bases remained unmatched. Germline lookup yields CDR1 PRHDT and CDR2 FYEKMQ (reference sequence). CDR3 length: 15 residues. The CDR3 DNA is TGTGCCAGCAGCAGTAGCGGGGGGGCCGTGGAGACCCAGTACTTC. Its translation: CASSSSGGAVETQYF.

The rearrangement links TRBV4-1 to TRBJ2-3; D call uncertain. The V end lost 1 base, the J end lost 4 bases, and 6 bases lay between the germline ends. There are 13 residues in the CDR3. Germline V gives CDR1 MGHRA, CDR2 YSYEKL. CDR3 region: CASSQGSSDTQYF. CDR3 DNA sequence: TGCGCCAGCAGCCAAGGGTCGTCAGATACGCAGTATTTT.

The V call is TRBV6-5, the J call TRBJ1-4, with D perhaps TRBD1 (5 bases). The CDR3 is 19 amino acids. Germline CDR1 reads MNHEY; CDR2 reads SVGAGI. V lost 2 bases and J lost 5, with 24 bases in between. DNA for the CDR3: TGTGCCAGCAGTTACAACCTCTATTCAACAGGAACATCAAATGAAAAACTGTTTTTT. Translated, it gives CASSYNLYSTGTSNEKLFF.

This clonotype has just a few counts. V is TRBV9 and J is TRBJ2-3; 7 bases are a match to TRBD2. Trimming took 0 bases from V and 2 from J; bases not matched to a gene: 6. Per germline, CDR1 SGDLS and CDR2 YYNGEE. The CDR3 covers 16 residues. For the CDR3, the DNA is TGTGCCAGCAGCGTAGTCGGGGGGAGTTACACAGATACGCAGTATTTT. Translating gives CASSVVGGSYTDTQYF.

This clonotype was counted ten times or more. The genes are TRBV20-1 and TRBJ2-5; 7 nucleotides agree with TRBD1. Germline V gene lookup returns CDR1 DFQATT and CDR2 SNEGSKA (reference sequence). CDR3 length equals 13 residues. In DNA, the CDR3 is TGCATTCGAGACAGGGTGTGTGGGGAGACCCAGTACTTC. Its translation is CIRDRVCGETQYF.

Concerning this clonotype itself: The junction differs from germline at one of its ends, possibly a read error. The CDR3 DNA reads TGTGACAGCAGCTTAGCAACTAGCGGGGGGGCCGTAGATACGCAGTATTTT. It specifies CDSSLATSGGAVDTQYF. V and J are TRBV7-2 and TRBJ2-3, with TRBD2 matching 13 bases. CDR3 length: 17 residues. The germline V gene has CDR1 SGHTA and CDR2 FQGNSA.

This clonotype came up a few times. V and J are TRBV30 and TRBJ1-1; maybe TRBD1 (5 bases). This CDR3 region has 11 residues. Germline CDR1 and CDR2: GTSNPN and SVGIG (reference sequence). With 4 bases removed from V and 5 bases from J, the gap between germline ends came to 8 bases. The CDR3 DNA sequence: TGTGCCTGGACTAGGGGAACTGAAGCTTTCTTT. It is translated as CAWTRGTEAFF.

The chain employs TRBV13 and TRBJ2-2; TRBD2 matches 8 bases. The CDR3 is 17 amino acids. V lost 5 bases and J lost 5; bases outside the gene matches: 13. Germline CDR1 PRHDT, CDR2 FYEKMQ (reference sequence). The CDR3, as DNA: TGTGCCAGCAGCCTCCTTGGGCTAGCGGGTAGAACCGGGGAGCTGTTTTTT. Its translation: CASSLLGLAGRTGELFF.

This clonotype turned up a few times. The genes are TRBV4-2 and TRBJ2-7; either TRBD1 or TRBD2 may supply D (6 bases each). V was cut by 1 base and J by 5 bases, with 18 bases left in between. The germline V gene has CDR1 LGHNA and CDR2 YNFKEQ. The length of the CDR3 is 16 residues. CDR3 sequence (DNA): TGTGCCAGCAGCCAAGTCCATCGGGGGCTCGTGGACGAGCAGTACTTC. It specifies CASSQVHRGLVDEQYF.